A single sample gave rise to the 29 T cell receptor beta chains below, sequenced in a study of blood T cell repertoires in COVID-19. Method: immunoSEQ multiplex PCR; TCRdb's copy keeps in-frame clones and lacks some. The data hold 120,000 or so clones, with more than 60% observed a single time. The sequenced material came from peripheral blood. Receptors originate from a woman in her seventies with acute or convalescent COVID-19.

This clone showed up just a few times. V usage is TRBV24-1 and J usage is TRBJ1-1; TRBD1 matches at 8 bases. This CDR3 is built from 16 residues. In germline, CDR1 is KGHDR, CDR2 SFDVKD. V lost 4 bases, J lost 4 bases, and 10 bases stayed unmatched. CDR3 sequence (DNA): TGTGCCACCAGTGAACAGGGGGTCGTCTGTGGCACTGAAGCTTTCTTT. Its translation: CATSEQGVVCGTEAFF.

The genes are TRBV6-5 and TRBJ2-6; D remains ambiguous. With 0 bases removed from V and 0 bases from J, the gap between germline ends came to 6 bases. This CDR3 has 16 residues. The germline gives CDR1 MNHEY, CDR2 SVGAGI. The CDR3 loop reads CASSYSSVSGANVLTF. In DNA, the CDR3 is TGTGCCAGCAGTTACTCGTCGGTCTCTGGGGCCAACGTCCTGACTTTC.

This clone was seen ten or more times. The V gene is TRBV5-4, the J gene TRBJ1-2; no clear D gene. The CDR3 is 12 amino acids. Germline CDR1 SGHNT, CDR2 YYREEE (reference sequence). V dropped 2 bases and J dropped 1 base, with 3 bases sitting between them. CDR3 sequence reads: CASSLLNYGYTF. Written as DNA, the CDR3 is TGTGCCAGCAGCTTACTTAACTATGGCTACACCTTC.

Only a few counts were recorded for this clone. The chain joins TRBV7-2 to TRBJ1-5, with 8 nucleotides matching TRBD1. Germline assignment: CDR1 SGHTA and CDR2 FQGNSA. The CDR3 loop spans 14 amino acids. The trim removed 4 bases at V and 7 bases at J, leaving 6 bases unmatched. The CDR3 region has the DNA TGTGCCAGCAGCTCAACAGGGGGGGAGCAGCCCCAGCATTTT. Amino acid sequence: CASSSTGGEQPQHF. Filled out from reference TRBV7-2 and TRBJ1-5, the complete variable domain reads GAGVSQSPSNKVTEKGKDVELRCDPISGHTALYWYRQSLGQGLEFLIYFQGNSAPDKSGLPSDRFSAERTGGSVSTLTIQRTQQEDSAVYLCASSSTGGEQPQHFGDGTRLSIL.

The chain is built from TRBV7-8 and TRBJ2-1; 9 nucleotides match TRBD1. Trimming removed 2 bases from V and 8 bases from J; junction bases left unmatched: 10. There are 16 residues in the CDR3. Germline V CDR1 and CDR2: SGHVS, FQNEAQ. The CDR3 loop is CASSLLGQGSQYEQFF. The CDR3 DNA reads TGTGCCAGCAGCTTACTGGGACAGGGCTCGCAATATGAGCAGTTCTTC. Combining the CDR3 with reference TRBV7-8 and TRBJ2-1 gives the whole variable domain GAGVSQSPRYKVAKRGQDVALRCDPISGHVSLFWYQQALGQGPEFLTYFQNEAQLDKSGLPSDRFFAERPEGSVSTLKIQRTQQEDSAVYLCASSLLGQGSQYEQFFGPGTRLTVL.

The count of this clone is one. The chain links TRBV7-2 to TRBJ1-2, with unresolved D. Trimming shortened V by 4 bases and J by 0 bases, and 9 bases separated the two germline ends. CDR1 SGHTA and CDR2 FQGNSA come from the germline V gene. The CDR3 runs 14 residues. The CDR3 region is CASSSGNSNYGYTF. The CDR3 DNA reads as TGTGCCAGCAGCTCCGGGAACTCTAACTATGGCTACACCTTC.

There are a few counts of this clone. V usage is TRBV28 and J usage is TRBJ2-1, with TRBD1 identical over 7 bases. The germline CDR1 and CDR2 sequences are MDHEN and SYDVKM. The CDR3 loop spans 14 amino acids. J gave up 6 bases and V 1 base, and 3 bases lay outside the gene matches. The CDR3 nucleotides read TGTGCCAGCAGTTTATATTCAGGGGGCAATGAGCAGTTCTTC. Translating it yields CASSLYSGGNEQFF.

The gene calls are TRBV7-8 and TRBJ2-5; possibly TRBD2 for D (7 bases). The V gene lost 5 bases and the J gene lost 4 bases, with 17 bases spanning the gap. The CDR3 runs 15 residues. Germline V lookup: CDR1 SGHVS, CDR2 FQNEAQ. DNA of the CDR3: TGTGCCAGCAGCCTACCTAGGGGGGGGCGAGAGACCCAGTACTTC. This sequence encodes CASSLPRGGRETQYF.

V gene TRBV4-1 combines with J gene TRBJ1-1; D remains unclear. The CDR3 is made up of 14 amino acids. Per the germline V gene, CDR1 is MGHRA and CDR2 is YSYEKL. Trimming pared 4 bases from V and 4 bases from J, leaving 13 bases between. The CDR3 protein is CASSPPGSSTEAFF. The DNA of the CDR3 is TGCGCCAGCAGCCCCCCGGGGAGTAGCACTGAAGCTTTCTTT.

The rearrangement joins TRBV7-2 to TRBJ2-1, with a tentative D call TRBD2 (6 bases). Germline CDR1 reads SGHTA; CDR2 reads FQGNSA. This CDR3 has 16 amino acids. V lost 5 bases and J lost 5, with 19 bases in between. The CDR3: CASSPETSRGHNEQFF. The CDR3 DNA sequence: TGTGCCAGCAGCCCCGAGACTAGTAGGGGCCACAATGAGCAGTTCTTC. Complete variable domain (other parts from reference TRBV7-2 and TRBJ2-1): GAGVSQSPSNKVTEKGKDVELRCDPISGHTALYWYRQSLGQGLEFLIYFQGNSAPDKSGLPSDRFSAERTGGSVSTLTIQRTQQEDSAVYLCASSPETSRGHNEQFFGPGTRLTVL.

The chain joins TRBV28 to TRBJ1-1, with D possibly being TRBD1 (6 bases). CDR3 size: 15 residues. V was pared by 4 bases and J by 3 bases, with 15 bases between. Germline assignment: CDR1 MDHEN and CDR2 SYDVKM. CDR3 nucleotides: TGTGCCAGCAGTTCCGAGACAGGCGGGCACACTGAAGCTTTCTTT. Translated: CASSSETGGHTEAFF.

The CDR3 spells CASSRLGLTDTQYF. The CDR3 DNA reads as TGTGCCAGCAGCCGACTAGGTCTCACAGATACGCAGTATTTT. This chain links TRBV5-4 with TRBJ2-3, with TRBD2 as a possible D gene (6 bases). The CDR3 spans 14 residues. V shed 4 bases and J shed 2 bases, with 11 bases lying between them. Per the germline V gene, CDR1 is SGHNT and CDR2 is YYREEE (reference sequence).

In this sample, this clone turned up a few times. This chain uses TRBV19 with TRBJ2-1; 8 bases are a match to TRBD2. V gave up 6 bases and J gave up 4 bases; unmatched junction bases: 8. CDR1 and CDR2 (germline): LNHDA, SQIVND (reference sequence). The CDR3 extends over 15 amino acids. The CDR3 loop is CASRLAGMQYNEQFF. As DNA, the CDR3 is TGTGCCAGTAGGTTAGCGGGAATGCAATACAATGAGCAGTTCTTC.

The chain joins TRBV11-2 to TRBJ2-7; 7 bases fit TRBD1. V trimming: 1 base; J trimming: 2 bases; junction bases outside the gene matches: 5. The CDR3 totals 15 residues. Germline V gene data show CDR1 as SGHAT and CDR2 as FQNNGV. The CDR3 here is CASSLGRDRAYEQYF. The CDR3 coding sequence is TGTGCCAGCAGCTTAGGCCGGGACAGAGCCTACGAGCAGTACTTC.

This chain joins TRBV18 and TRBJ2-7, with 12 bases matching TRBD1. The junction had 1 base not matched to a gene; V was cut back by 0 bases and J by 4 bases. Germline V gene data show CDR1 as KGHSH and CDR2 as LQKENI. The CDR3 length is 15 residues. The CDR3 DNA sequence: TGTGCCAGCTCACCACCGGGACAGGGGGCATACGAGCAGTACTTC. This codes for CASSPPGQGAYEQYF.

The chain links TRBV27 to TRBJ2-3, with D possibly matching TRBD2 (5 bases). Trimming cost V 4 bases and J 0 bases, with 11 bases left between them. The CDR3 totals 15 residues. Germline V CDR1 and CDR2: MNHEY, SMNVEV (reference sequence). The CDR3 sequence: CASSSEGSSTDTQYF. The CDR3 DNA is TGTGCCAGCAGTTCAGAGGGTTCTAGCACAGATACGCAGTATTTT.

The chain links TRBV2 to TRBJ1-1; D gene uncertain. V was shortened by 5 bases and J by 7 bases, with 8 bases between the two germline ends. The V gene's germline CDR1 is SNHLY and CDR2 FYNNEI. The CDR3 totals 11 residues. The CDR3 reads CASSFDIEAFF. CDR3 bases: TGTGCCAGCAGTTTCGACATTGAAGCTTTCTTT.

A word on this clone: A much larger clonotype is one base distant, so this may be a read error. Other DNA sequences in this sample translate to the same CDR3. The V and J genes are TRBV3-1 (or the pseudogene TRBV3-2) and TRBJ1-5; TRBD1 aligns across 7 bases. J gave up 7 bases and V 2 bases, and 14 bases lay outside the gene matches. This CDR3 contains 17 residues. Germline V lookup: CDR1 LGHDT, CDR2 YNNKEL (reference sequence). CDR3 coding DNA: TGTGCCAGCAGCCAATATTCGGTTCAGGGGGACAACCAGCCCCAGCATTTT. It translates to CASSQYSVQGDNQPQHF.

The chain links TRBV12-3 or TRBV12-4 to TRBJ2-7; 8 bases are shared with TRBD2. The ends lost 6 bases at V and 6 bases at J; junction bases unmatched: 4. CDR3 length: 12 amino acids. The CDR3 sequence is CASSRGGGEQYF. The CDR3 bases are TGTGCCAGCAGCCGGGGGGGCGGCGAGCAGTACTTC.

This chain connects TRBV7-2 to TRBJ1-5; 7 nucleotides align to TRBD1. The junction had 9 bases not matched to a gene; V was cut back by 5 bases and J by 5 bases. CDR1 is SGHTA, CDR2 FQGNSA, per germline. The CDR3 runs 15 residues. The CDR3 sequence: CASSPSTGEYQPQHF. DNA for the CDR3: TGTGCCAGCAGCCCATCAACAGGGGAGTATCAGCCCCAGCATTTT. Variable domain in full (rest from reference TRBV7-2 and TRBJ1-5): GAGVSQSPSNKVTEKGKDVELRCDPISGHTALYWYRQSLGQGLEFLIYFQGNSAPDKSGLPSDRFSAERTGGSVSTLTIQRTQQEDSAVYLCASSPSTGEYQPQHFGDGTRLSIL.

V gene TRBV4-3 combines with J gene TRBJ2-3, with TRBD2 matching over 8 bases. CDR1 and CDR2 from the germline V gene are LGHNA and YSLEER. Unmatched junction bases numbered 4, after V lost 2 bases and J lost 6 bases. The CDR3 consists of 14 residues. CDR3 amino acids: CASSQTGGQDTQYF. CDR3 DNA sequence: TGCGCCAGCAGCCAAACGGGGGGGCAGGATACGCAGTATTTT.

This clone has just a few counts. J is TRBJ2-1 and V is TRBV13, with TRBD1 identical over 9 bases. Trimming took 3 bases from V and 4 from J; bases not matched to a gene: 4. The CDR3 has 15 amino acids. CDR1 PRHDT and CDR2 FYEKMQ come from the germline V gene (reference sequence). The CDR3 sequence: CASSLRGTGYNEQFF. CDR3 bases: TGTGCCAGCAGCTTGAGAGGGACAGGGTACAATGAGCAGTTCTTC. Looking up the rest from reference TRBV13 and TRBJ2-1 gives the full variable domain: AAGVIQSPRHLIKEKRETATLKCYPIPRHDTVYWYQQGPGQDPQFLISFYEKMQSDKGSIPDRFSAQQFSDYHSELNMSSLELGDSALYFCASSLRGTGYNEQFFGPGTRLTVL.

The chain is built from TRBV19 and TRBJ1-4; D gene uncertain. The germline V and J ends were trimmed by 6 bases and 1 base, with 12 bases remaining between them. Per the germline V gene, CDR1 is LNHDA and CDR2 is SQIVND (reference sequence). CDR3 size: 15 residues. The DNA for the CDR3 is TGTGCCAGTAGCCCTATTGAGGGAACTAATGAAAAACTGTTTTTT. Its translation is CASSPIEGTNEKLFF.

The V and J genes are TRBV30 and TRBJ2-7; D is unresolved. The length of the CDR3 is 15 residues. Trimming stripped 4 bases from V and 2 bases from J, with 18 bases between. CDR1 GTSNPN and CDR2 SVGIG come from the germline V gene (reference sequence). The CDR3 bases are TGTGCCTGGACCGAACTTGGGCCCATGGCCTACGAGCAGTACTTC. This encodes CAWTELGPMAYEQYF.

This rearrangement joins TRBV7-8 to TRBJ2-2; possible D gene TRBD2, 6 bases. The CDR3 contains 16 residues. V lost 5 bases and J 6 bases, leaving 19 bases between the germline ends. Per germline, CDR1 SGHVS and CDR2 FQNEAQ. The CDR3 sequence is CASSPTGTGGSGELFF. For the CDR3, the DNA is TGTGCCAGCAGCCCCACCGGGACCGGGGGATCCGGGGAGCTGTTTTTT.

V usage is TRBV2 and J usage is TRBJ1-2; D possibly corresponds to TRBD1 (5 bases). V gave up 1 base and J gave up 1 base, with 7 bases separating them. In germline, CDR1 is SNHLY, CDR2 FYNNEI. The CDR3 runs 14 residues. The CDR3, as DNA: TGTGCCAGCAGTGAAGTGACAGTTAACTATGGCTACACCTTC. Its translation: CASSEVTVNYGYTF. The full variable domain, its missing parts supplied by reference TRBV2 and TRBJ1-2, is EPEVTQTPSHQVTQMGQEVILRCVPISNHLYFYWYRQILGQKVEFLVSFYNNEISEKSEIFDDQFSVERPDGSNFTLKIRSTKLEDSAMYFCASSEVTVNYGYTFGSGTRLTVV.

CDR3 sequence (DNA): TGTGCCAGTAGTATCAAACGGGGGGGCGCCTACAATGAGCAGTTCTTC. Translated, it gives CASSIKRGGAYNEQFF. The rearrangement links TRBV19 to TRBJ2-1, with 8 positions matching TRBD2. CDR1 LNHDA and CDR2 SQIVND come from the germline V gene (reference sequence). CDR3 length equals 16 residues. With 3 bases clipped from V and 2 bases from J, the junction kept 6 bases outside the gene matches.

CDR3 loop: CASSPRSSHDPSSYNSPLHF. The DNA of the CDR3 is TGTGCCAGCTCACCGAGGTCCAGTCACGACCCGAGCTCCTATAATTCACCCCTCCACTTT. The V gene is TRBV18, the J gene TRBJ1-6; D ambiguous. Germline V gene sequence: CDR1 KGHSH, CDR2 LQKENI. The CDR3 runs 20 residues. V lost 3 bases and J 0 bases, leaving 21 bases between the germline ends.

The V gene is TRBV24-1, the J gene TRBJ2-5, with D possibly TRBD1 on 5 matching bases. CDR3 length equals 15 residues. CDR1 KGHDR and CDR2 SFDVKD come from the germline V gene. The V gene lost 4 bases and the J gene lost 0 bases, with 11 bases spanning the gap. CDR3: CATSDSRQNQETQYF. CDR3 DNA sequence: TGTGCCACCAGTGACTCGAGACAGAACCAAGAGACCCAGTACTTC.